A single sample is the source of the 10 T cell receptor beta chains below, sequenced in a study of T cells in Graves' hyperthyroidism and ophthalmopathy. Amplification of TCR beta CDR3 regions used RNA as the template. HTBI primers were the set used in a first-round RT-PCR of the TCR CDR3. TCRdb fed the multiplex PCR reads into MiXCR, producing one record per CDR3 protein. Here the sample spans 370,000 or so distinct CDR3 sequences, 15% to 17% being singletons. The sample comprised blood. Source of these receptors: a woman younger than 35 with Graves' hyperthyroidism that later progressed to Graves' ophthalmopathy.

The chain couples TRBV4-2 to TRBJ2-3; 8 nucleotides line up with TRBD2. Germline CDR1 LGHNA, CDR2 YNFKEQ. The CDR3 totals 16 residues. J gave up 5 bases and V 1 base, and 8 bases lay outside the gene matches. The CDR3 nucleotides read TGTGCCAGCAGCCAAGTGAACGGGAGGGGTTTAGATACGCAGTATTTT. It yields the protein CASSQVNGRGLDTQYF.

The V and J genes are TRBV15 and TRBJ2-1, with 8 bases matching TRBD2. The trim removed 5 bases at V and 2 bases at J, leaving 17 bases unmatched. Germline CDR1 reads LNHNV; CDR2 reads YYDKDF (reference sequence). The CDR3 runs 19 residues. CDR3 sequence reads: CATSGTVFYSGTAYNEQFF. In DNA, the CDR3 is TGTGCCACCAGCGGTACCGTTTTTTATAGCGGGACCGCCTACAATGAGCAGTTCTTC.

This clonotype was recorded at least ten times. The chain uses TRBV28 and TRBJ2-1, with a weak D call TRBD2 (5 bases). Germline loops: CDR1 MDHEN, CDR2 SYDVKM. Trimming removed 6 bases at V and 5 bases at J, with 20 bases between. The CDR3 is 16 amino acids. The DNA of the CDR3 is TGTGCCAGCAGGTATCCGGGATCCCGGAGCCACAATGAGCAGTTCTTC. Protein product: CASRYPGSRSHNEQFF.

Many counts were recorded for this clonotype. The chain joins TRBV12-3 or TRBV12-4 to TRBJ2-7; possible D gene TRBD1, 5 bases. The CDR3 runs to 14 residues. V was clipped by 10 bases and J by 0 bases, with 16 bases between them. The CDR3 DNA reads TGTGCCACCGCGACAGACAAGTCCTCCTACGAGCAGTACTTC. As protein: CATATDKSSYEQYF.

This clonotype was seen repeatedly, ten times or more. The genes are TRBV9 and TRBJ1-1; no clear D. Trimming stripped 0 bases from V and 4 bases from J, with 13 bases between. This CDR3 has 15 amino acids. Germline CDR1 SGDLS, CDR2 YYNGEE. This CDR3 reads CASSVEDAGLTEAFF. The CDR3 DNA follows: TGTGCCAGCAGCGTAGAAGATGCAGGCCTCACTGAAGCTTTCTTT.

This clonotype was observed many times. The V gene is TRBV2, the J gene TRBJ2-7; D not resolved. Trimming removed 9 bases from V and 2 bases from J, with 5 bases in between. The CDR3 sequence is 10 residues long. The germline V gene encodes CDR1 SNHLY and CDR2 FYNNEI. CDR3 residues: CASRAYEQYF. CDR3 nucleotide sequence: TGTGCCAGTAGGGCCTACGAGCAGTACTTC.

This clonotype was recorded once. A much larger clone sits a single nucleotide away, making a read error possible. This chain links TRBV29-1 with TRBJ2-1, with 11 nucleotides matching TRBD1. Germline V gives CDR1 SQVTM, CDR2 ANQGSEA. There are 15 residues in the CDR3. The CDR3 region is CSVVSGTGGYNGQFF. CDR3 sequence (DNA): TGCAGCGTTGTATCCGGGACAGGGGGGTACAATGGGCAGTTCTTC.

This clonotype was counted a few times. This chain links TRBV24-1 with TRBJ2-1; the match to TRBD2 covers 10 bases. With V trimmed by 3 bases and J by 0 bases, 1 base remained unmatched. CDR3 length: 16 amino acids. Germline-derived CDR1 and CDR2 are KGHDR and SFDVKD. For the CDR3, the DNA is TGTGCCACCAGTGATCCTAGCGGGAGCTCCTACAATGAGCAGTTCTTC. Encoded protein: CATSDPSGSSYNEQFF.

This chain connects TRBV10-3 to TRBJ2-1, with 14 positions matching TRBD2. The CDR3 spans 16 residues. The germline V gene has CDR1 ENHRY and CDR2 SYGVKD. V shed 4 bases, J shed 8 bases, and the junction held 7 bases outside the gene matches. CDR3 DNA sequence: TGTGCCATCAGTGTCACGACTAGCGGGAGGGTCGATGAGCAGTTCTTC. Translation gives CAISVTTSGRVDEQFF.

The chain joins TRBV5-6 to TRBJ1-5; D remains unclear. Trimming shortened V by 4 bases and J by 0 bases, and 14 bases separated the two germline ends. CDR1 is SGHDT, CDR2 YYEEEE, per germline. The CDR3 length is 16 residues. Written as DNA, the CDR3 is TGTGCCAGCAGCCGAGGCGGGTGGATTAGCAATCAGCCCCAGCATTTT. It is translated as CASSRGGWISNQPQHF.